Listed here are 13 T cell receptor beta chains from one sample, sequenced in a study of control samples from healthy donors and cancer patients. Method: immunoSEQ multiplex PCR; TCRdb's copy keeps in-frame clones and lacks some. The table records 200,000 to 250,000 clones, roughly 94% of them present only once. The sample was blood. The receptors derive from a man aged 45-60 years in good health.

The chain combines TRBV5-6 with TRBJ2-2, with D unclear. Germline V gene data show CDR1 as SGHDT and CDR2 as YYEEEE. Trimming pared 3 bases from V and 6 bases from J, leaving 12 bases between. The CDR3 covers 14 residues. CDR3 sequence reads: CASSYISVPGELFF. CDR3 nucleotide sequence: TGTGCCAGCAGCTACATCAGCGTTCCCGGGGAGCTGTTTTTT.

The V and J genes are TRBV7-9 and TRBJ1-1, with a tentative D call TRBD1 (5 bases). V was clipped by 0 bases and J by 10 bases, with 18 bases between them. The CDR3 spans 15 residues. In germline, CDR1 is SEHNR, CDR2 FQNEAQ (reference sequence). CDR3 nucleotide sequence: TGTGCCAGCAGCTTAGCTGAGGCGGACACCGGTGGAGCTTTCTTT. This gives the protein CASSLAEADTGGAFF.

The chain uses TRBV7-2 and TRBJ1-6; D uncertain. The V gene lost 1 base and the J gene lost 0 bases, with 7 bases spanning the gap. The CDR3 spans 16 residues. CDR1 SGHTA and CDR2 FQGNSA come from the germline V gene. The CDR3 DNA sequence: TGTGCCAGCAGCTTAGATCGGAACTCCTATAATTCACCCCTCCACTTT. Translating it yields CASSLDRNSYNSPLHF.

The CDR3 loop is CASSPPNGGSYNEQFF. For the CDR3, the DNA is TGTGCCAGCTCACCACCGAACGGGGGATCCTACAATGAGCAGTTCTTC. The chain carries TRBV18 and TRBJ2-1; possibly TRBD2 for D (6 bases). This CDR3 spans 16 amino acids. Looked up from germline, CDR1 is KGHSH and CDR2 is LQKENI. V dropped 0 bases and J dropped 1 base, with 10 bases sitting between them.

V usage is TRBV28 and J usage is TRBJ1-6; D not resolved. V was cut by 3 bases and J by 10 bases, with 10 bases left in between. The CDR3 is 13 residues long. Per germline, CDR1 MDHEN and CDR2 SYDVKM. The CDR3 loop reads CASSFQDRSPLHF. The CDR3 DNA follows: TGTGCCAGCAGTTTTCAGGACCGGTCACCCCTCCACTTT.

This clone was recorded a few times. The genes are TRBV10-1 and TRBJ1-1; D is unresolved. The CDR3 runs to 11 residues. Between the trimmed V and J ends, which lost 5 bases and 3 bases, there was a span of 4 bases. Germline V gene data show CDR1 as WNHNN and CDR2 as SYGVQD (reference sequence). The CDR3, as DNA: TGCGCCAGCAGTCGGGACACTGAAGCTTTCTTT. It is translated as CASSRDTEAFF.

Notes on this clone: The same CDR3 can be traced to other DNA sequences in this sample. The genes are TRBV27 and TRBJ1-2; no definite D call. CDR1 is MNHEY and CDR2 is SMNVEV in the germline V gene (reference sequence). The V end was cut by 5 bases, the J end by 5 bases, with 9 bases between. The CDR3 loop spans 12 amino acids. In DNA, the CDR3 is TGTGCCAGCAGTCAATGGCCGTATGGCTACACCTTC. This encodes CASSQWPYGYTF.

This clone was seen a handful of times. V is TRBV5-1 and J is TRBJ1-2; tentatively, D is TRBD1 (5 bases). This CDR3 region has 15 residues. Germline V gene lookup returns CDR1 SGHRS and CDR2 YFSETQ. V was cut by 1 base and J by 8 bases, with 18 bases left in between. CDR3 amino acids: CASSLRATEVGGYTF. The CDR3 DNA follows: TGCGCCAGCAGCTTGCGTGCGACAGAAGTCGGGGGCTACACCTTC. Using reference TRBV5-1 and TRBJ1-2 for the parts outside the CDR3, the full variable domain is KAGVTQTPRYLIKTRGQQVTLSCSPISGHRSVSWYQQTPGQGLQFLFEYFSETQRNKGNFPGRFSGRQFSNSRSEMNVSTLELGDSALYLCASSLRATEVGGYTFGSGTRLTVV.

This chain connects TRBV19 to TRBJ1-1; D is perhaps TRBD1 (5 bases). The CDR3 runs to 17 residues. The V end was cut by 4 bases, the J end by 3 bases, with 21 bases between. Per germline, CDR1 LNHDA and CDR2 SQIVND (reference sequence). This CDR3 reads CASSRIWGTLGDTEAFF. As DNA, the CDR3 is TGTGCCAGTAGTAGGATTTGGGGCACCCTGGGGGACACTGAAGCTTTCTTT. The full variable domain, completed using reference TRBV19 and TRBJ1-1, is DGGITQSPKYLFRKEGQNVTLSCEQNLNHDAMYWYRQDPGQGLRLIYYSQIVNDFQKGDIAEGYSVSREKKESFPLTVTSAQKNPTAFYLCASSRIWGTLGDTEAFFGQGTRLTVV.

The chain employs TRBV7-9 and TRBJ1-2, with TRBD1 identical over 12 bases. The CDR3 spans 16 residues. The germline gives CDR1 SEHNR, CDR2 FQNEAQ (reference sequence). The J segment lost 7 bases and the V segment lost 5 bases, leaving 11 bases of the junction unmatched. CDR3: CASSPVQGQGASGYTF. The CDR3 DNA follows: TGTGCCAGCAGCCCCGTCCAGGGACAGGGGGCGAGTGGCTACACCTTC.

The rearrangement links TRBV7-9 to TRBJ1-5; D is unclear. The CDR3 runs to 13 residues. Germline V gene sequence: CDR1 SEHNR, CDR2 FQNEAQ (reference sequence). The ends were cut back, 5 bases at V and 5 bases at J, with 10 bases in the middle. The CDR3 sequence is CASSPNTDQPQHF. The CDR3 nucleotides are TGTGCCAGCAGCCCCAACACCGATCAGCCCCAGCATTTT.

This rearrangement joins TRBV19 to TRBJ2-2; 10 nucleotides align to TRBD1. V shed 2 bases, J shed 4 bases, and the junction held 7 bases outside the gene matches. The CDR3 contains 17 residues. The germline V gene has CDR1 LNHDA and CDR2 SQIVND (reference sequence). The CDR3 loop reads CASSIFLGQGSTGELFF. The CDR3 DNA follows: TGTGCCAGTAGTATATTTCTGGGACAGGGGTCCACCGGGGAGCTGTTTTTT.

In this sample, this clone turned up once. The chain carries TRBV5-1 and TRBJ1-2; 9 positions agree with TRBD1. CDR1 is SGHRS and CDR2 is YFSETQ in the germline V gene. The CDR3 runs to 14 residues. Trimming at V came to 4 bases and at J to 6 bases, leaving 7 bases not matched to a gene. The CDR3 region is CASSRTGTGNGYTF. The CDR3 DNA sequence: TGCGCCAGCAGCCGCACCGGGACAGGGAATGGCTACACCTTC.